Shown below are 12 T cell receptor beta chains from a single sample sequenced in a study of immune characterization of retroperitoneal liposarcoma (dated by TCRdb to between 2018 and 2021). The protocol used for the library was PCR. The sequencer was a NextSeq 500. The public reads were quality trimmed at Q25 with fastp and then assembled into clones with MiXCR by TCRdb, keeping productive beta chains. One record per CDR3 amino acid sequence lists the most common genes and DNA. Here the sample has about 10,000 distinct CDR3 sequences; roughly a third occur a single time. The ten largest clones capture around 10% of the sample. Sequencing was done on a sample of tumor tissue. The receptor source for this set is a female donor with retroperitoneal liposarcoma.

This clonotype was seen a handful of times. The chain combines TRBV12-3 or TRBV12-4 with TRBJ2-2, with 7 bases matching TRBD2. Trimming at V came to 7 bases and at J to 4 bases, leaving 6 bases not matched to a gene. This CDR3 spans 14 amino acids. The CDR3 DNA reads TGTGCCAGCATCCTTGGGGGGGTCACCGGGGAGCTGTTTTTT. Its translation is CASILGGVTGELFF.

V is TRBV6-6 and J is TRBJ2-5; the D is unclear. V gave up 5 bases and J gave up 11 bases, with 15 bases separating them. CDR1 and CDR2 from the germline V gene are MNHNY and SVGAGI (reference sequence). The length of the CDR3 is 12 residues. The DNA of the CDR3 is TGTGCCAGCAGTGAGTTGGGGAATGAGCAGTACTTC. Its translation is CASSELGNEQYF.

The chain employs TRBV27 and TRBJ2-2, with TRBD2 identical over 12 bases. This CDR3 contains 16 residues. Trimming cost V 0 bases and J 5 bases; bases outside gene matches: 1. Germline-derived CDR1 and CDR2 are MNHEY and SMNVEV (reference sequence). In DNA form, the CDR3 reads TGTGCCAGCAGTTTATCGCTAGCGGGAGGGACCGGGGAGCTGTTTTTT. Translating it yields CASSLSLAGGTGELFF.

CDR3 nucleotide sequence: TGTGCCAGCGGACGGGCTAGCGGAATCAATGAGCAGTTCTTC. Its protein is CASGRASGINEQFF. The rearrangement links TRBV9 to TRBJ2-1; the match to TRBD2 covers 7 bases. The CDR3 has 14 residues. V lost 7 bases to trimming and J lost 6 bases; unmatched junction nucleotides: 10. The V gene's germline CDR1 is SGDLS and CDR2 YYNGEE.

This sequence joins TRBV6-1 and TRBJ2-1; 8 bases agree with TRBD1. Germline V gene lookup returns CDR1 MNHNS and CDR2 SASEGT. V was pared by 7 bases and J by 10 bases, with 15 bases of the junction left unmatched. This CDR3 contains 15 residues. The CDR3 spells CASKVGQGQPYEQFF. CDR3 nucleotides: TGTGCCAGCAAAGTCGGACAGGGACAACCTTACGAGCAGTTCTTC.

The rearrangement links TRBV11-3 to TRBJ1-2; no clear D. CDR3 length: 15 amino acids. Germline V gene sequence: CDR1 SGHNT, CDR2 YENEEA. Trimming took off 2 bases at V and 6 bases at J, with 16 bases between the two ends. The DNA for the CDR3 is TGTGCCAGCAGCTTAATCCCTGGGAACTATCATGGCTACACCTTC. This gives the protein CASSLIPGNYHGYTF. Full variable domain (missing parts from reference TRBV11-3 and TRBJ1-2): EAGVVQSPRYKIIEKKQPVAFWCNPISGHNTLYWYLQNLGQGPELLIRYENEEAVDDSQLPKDRFSAERLKGVDSTLKIQPAELGDSAVYLCASSLIPGNYHGYTFGSGTRLTVV.

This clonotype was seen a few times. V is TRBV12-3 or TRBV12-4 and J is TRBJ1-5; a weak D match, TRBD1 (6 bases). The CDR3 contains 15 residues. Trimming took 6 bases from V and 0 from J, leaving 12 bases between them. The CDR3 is CASSKGGPSNQPQHF. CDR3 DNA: TGTGCCAGCAGCAAAGGGGGGCCTAGCAATCAGCCCCAGCATTTT.

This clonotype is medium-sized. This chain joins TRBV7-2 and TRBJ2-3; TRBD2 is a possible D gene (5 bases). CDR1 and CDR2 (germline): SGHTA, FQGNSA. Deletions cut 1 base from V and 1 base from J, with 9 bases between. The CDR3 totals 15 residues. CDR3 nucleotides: TGTGCCAGCAGCTTAGACGGGATGGGCACAGATACGCAGTATTTT. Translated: CASSLDGMGTDTQYF. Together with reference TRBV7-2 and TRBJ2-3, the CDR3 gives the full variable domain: GAGVSQSPSNKVTEKGKDVELRCDPISGHTALYWYRQSLGQGLEFLIYFQGNSAPDKSGLPSDRFSAERTGGSVSTLTIQRTQQEDSAVYLCASSLDGMGTDTQYFGPGTRLTVL.

As DNA, the CDR3 is TGTGCCAGCAAAAGGGGTTCCTACAATGAGCAGTTCTTC. It is translated as CASKRGSYNEQFF. This chain connects TRBV6-1 to TRBJ2-1, with D perhaps matching TRBD1 (5 bases). Germline CDR1 is MNHNS and CDR2 is SASEGT. CDR3 length equals 13 residues. Deletions cut 7 bases from V and 1 base from J, with 8 bases between.

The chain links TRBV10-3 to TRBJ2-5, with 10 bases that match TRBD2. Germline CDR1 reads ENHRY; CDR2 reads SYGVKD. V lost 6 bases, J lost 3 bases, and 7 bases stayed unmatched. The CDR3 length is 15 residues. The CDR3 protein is CAISQTSGPKETQYF. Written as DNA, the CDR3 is TGTGCCATCAGCCAGACTAGCGGGCCGAAAGAGACCCAGTACTTC.

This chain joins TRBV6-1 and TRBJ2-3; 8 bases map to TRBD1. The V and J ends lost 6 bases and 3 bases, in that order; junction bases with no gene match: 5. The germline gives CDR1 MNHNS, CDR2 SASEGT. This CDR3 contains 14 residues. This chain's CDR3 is CASRVGTGTDTQYF. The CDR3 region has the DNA TGTGCCAGCAGGGTTGGGACAGGTACAGATACGCAGTATTTT.

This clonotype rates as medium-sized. The CDR3 DNA follows: TGTGCCAGCAGTTCCCCAGAGACCCAGTACTTC. It specifies CASSSPETQYF. V and J are TRBV6-1 and TRBJ2-5, with D unclear. Germline loops: CDR1 MNHNS, CDR2 SASEGT. The V and J ends lost 5 bases and 4 bases respectively, with 5 bases between them. There are 11 residues in the CDR3.